This T cell receptor (beta chain) was found in a study of cytomegalovirus exposure and HLA in healthy donors. Overall study: Roughly 80% of several hundred genotyped donors fell in the Caucasian-associated ancestry cluster. Study results and limitations: 164 TCR beta chains were listed as cytomegalovirus-associated. Most TCR beta V segments were productive about 90% or about 30% of the time in an earlier analysis.

A multiplex PCR was run with 60 Vbeta primers and 13 Jbeta primers. Original analysis: Later analysis identified tens of millions of unique TCR beta chains, approximately 10 million shared. Measured with immunoSEQ multiplex PCR; TCRdb has only the in-frame clones, and not every one. The V and J calls and clone size were taken over from that table, and D and trimming were inferred from the DNA. Found here are around 210,000 clones, roughly 85% of them singletons; the top ten hold approximately 0.24%. In the case of this clone: Its specificity is unknown. Other nucleotide sequences in the sample specify the same CDR3.

CDR1 is SGHDT, CDR2 YYEEEE, per germline. CDR3 length: 15 residues. V was pared by 2 bases and J by 4 bases, with 3 bases of the junction left unmatched. The clonotype comes from a girl aged 2 to 10 in good health and CMV-seronegative. The chain joins TRBV5-6 to TRBJ2-1; 10 bases match TRBD2. The sequenced sample consisted of PBMCs. CDR3 region: CASSLGAGGYNEQFF. The CDR3 DNA sequence: TGTGCCAGCAGCTTAGGAGCGGGGGGGTACAATGAGCAGTTCTTC.